The 27 T cell receptor beta chains below all came from one sample that was sequenced in a study of shared clonotypes between healthy human individuals. The data were produced by immunoSEQ multiplex PCR, yet TCRdb's version contains in-frame clones alone and is incomplete. Here the sample spans 950,000 to 1,100,000 clones, approximately 80% being singletons. The sequencing input was memory CD4+ T cells from PBMCs. The subset was: CD45RA-negative fraction. The source of these receptors is a man between 18 and 35 years old in good health. Some clones in this sample may be carry-over from other donors' samples.

The chain has TRBV18 and TRBJ1-3; 9 bases map to TRBD1. Germline V CDR1 and CDR2: KGHSH, LQKENI. The V gene end was trimmed by 5 bases and the J gene end by 0 bases; junction bases not matched to a gene: 5. The CDR3 is 16 residues long. The CDR3 sequence is CASSSGQGVSGNTIYF. For the CDR3, the DNA is TGTGCCAGCTCATCGGGACAGGGTGTCTCTGGAAACACCATATATTTT.

The V call is TRBV2, the J call TRBJ2-3, with TRBD2 matching 9 bases. The CDR3 is 17 residues long. Germline loops: CDR1 SNHLY, CDR2 FYNNEI. V dropped 2 bases and J dropped 4; count of bases not matched to a gene: 10. The CDR3 region has the DNA TGTGCCAGCAGTGAACTAGCGGGACGTTTGGGAGCAGATACGCAGTATTTT. This gives the protein CASSELAGRLGADTQYF.

This clone was recorded at least ten times. Other DNA sequences of this sample code for an identical CDR3. V gene TRBV6-5 combines with J gene TRBJ2-1; 8 nucleotides align to TRBD2. Germline loops: CDR1 MNHEY, CDR2 SVGAGI. The CDR3 runs 11 residues. In DNA, the CDR3 is TGTGGGACTAGCTTCTACAATGAGCAGTTCTTC. Translated: CGTSFYNEQFF.

This chain links TRBV11-3 with TRBJ2-2; no firm D call. The germline CDR1 and CDR2 sequences are SGHNT and YENEEA. This CDR3 has 13 residues. V was trimmed by 3 bases and J by 6 bases, leaving 8 bases between them. The CDR3 nucleotides are TGTGCCAGCAGCTTTGGTGGATCCGGGGAGCTGTTTTTT. Encoded protein: CASSFGGSGELFF.

This clone was counted between two and nine times. The rearrangement uses TRBV23-1 and TRBJ2-5, with D uncertain. TRBV23-1 is an ORF, with its function uncertain. There are 13 residues in the CDR3. Between the trimmed V and J ends, which lost 8 bases and 7 bases, there was a span of 17 bases. The CDR3 loop reads CASRMTPDTTQYF. CDR3 coding DNA: TGCGCCAGCCGTATGACCCCGGATACGACCCAGTACTTC.

This clone appeared once. This same CDR3 is encoded by further DNA sequences in the sample. The chain couples TRBV19 to TRBJ2-6, with no clear D. The V end was cut by 7 bases, the J end by 3 bases, with 7 bases between. Germline-derived CDR1 and CDR2 are LNHDA and SQIVND (reference sequence). This CDR3 has 13 residues. The CDR3 DNA sequence: TGTGCCAGTATGGTGAGTGGGGCCAACGTCCTGACTTTC. This translates into CASMVSGANVLTF.

Here the CDR3 reads CASRDRQGTDTQYF. The CDR3 region has the DNA TGCGCCAGCCGAGACAGGCAGGGCACAGATACGCAGTATTTT. The J gene is TRBJ2-3, the V gene TRBV5-1; D is possibly TRBD1 (6 bases). The CDR3 sequence is 14 residues long. Between the trimmed V and J ends, which lost 7 bases and 1 base, there was a span of 13 bases. The germline V gene has CDR1 SGHRS and CDR2 YFSETQ.

This clone was seen only once. The CDR3 DNA sequence: TGTGCCAGAAGCTTGTTGAGACAGGGCCCCTACGAGCAGTACTTC. Protein product: CARSLLRQGPYEQYF. The rearrangement uses TRBV5-3 and TRBJ2-7, with TRBD1 matching over 7 bases. TRBV5-3 is an ORF, with its function uncertain. The V gene end was trimmed by 1 base and the J gene end by 2 bases; junction bases not matched to a gene: 6. The CDR3 contains 15 residues.

This clone came up a few times. V usage is TRBV7-2 and J usage is TRBJ2-1; no firm D call. This CDR3 spans 15 amino acids. Trimming removed 2 bases at V and 1 base at J, with 9 bases between. The germline V gene has CDR1 SGHTA and CDR2 FQGNSA. In nucleotides, the CDR3 is TGTGCCAGCAGCTTACAAAAGGGTTCCTACAATGAGCAGTTCTTC. Translating gives CASSLQKGSYNEQFF.

The chain is built from TRBV11-2 and TRBJ2-3, with D possibly matching TRBD1 (7 bases). The CDR3 runs to 15 residues. The V end was cut by 3 bases, the J end by 4 bases, with 14 bases between. The germline V gene encodes CDR1 SGHAT and CDR2 FQNNGV. This CDR3 reads CASSLEGAFADTQYF. The CDR3 DNA reads as TGTGCCAGCAGCTTGGAGGGGGCCTTTGCAGATACGCAGTATTTT. The full variable domain, completed using reference TRBV11-2 and TRBJ2-3, is EAGVAQSPRYKIIEKRQSVAFWCNPISGHATLYWYQQILGQGPKLLIQFQNNGVVDDSQLPKDRFSAERLKGVDSTLKIQPAKLEDSAVYLCASSLEGAFADTQYFGPGTRLTVL.

The chain links TRBV28 to TRBJ1-2, with D unclear. The CDR3 runs 14 residues. The germline V and J ends were trimmed by 7 bases and 4 bases, with 16 bases remaining between them. CDR1 and CDR2 from the germline V gene are MDHEN and SYDVKM. The chain's CDR3 is CASTQVAVTYGYTF. DNA for the CDR3: TGTGCCAGCACCCAGGTGGCGGTGACCTATGGCTACACCTTC.

This clone was recorded a few times. The CDR3 loop is CASLGADISYEQYF. Here the CDR3 DNA reads TGTGCCAGCCTGGGGGCAGATATATCCTACGAGCAGTACTTC. V usage is TRBV2 and J usage is TRBJ2-7; TRBD1 might be the D (6 bases). V gave up 8 bases and J gave up 1 base, with 15 bases separating them. In germline, CDR1 is SNHLY, CDR2 FYNNEI. CDR3 length: 14 amino acids.

This clone has ten or more counts. CDR3: CASSQDTTANTGELFF. For the CDR3, the DNA is TGTGCCAGCAGCCAAGATACGACCGCGAACACCGGGGAGCTGTTTTTT. This chain links TRBV4-2 with TRBJ2-2; D gene uncertain. Trimming left V 0 bases short and J 0 bases short, with 8 bases between. Germline lookup yields CDR1 LGHNA and CDR2 YNFKEQ. CDR3 length equals 16 residues.

V and J are TRBV7-9 and TRBJ1-2; 9 bases map to TRBD1. Germline CDR1 SEHNR, CDR2 FQNEAQ (reference sequence). V lost 3 bases and J lost 2; bases outside the gene matches: 4. The CDR3 is made up of 15 amino acids. This chain's CDR3 is CASSFWDRANYGYTF. The CDR3 nucleotides read TGTGCCAGCAGCTTTTGGGACAGGGCCAACTATGGCTACACCTTC.

V usage is TRBV5-5 and J usage is TRBJ2-1, with a possible D match to TRBD2 (6 bases). CDR3 length: 15 amino acids. V gave up 4 bases and J gave up 6 bases, with 17 bases separating them. Per the germline V gene, CDR1 is SGHKS and CDR2 is YYEKEE (reference sequence). The CDR3 nucleotides are TGTGCCAGCAGCGCTACCGGGACTCACTCCAATGAGCAGTTCTTC. Translated: CASSATGTHSNEQFF.

The V and J genes are TRBV5-4 and TRBJ2-3, with 9 bases that match TRBD1. V gave up 5 bases and J gave up 6 bases; unmatched junction bases: 7. Germline V gene sequence: CDR1 SGHNT, CDR2 YYREEE (reference sequence). This CDR3 is built from 14 residues. DNA of the CDR3: TGTGCCAGCAGGCTGGACAGGGGAGCCGATACGCAGTATTTT. Its translation is CASRLDRGADTQYF.

The J gene is TRBJ1-2, the V gene TRBV28, with D tentatively TRBD1 (5 bases). The germline V gene encodes CDR1 MDHEN and CDR2 SYDVKM. V was cut by 6 bases and J by 2 bases, with 13 bases left in between. The CDR3 covers 14 residues. The CDR3: CASRFPWGNYGYTF. CDR3 sequence (DNA): TGTGCCAGCAGATTTCCCTGGGGGAACTATGGCTACACCTTC.

The rearrangement links TRBV19 to TRBJ2-7, with TRBD2 matching 7 bases. Germline V gene data show CDR1 as LNHDA and CDR2 as SQIVND (reference sequence). The CDR3 totals 14 residues. The junction had 6 bases not matched to a gene; V was cut back by 7 bases and J by 0 bases. CDR3 nucleotide sequence: TGTGCCAGTATGAGGACGGGGGGCTCCTACGAGCAGTACTTC. Translation gives CASMRTGGSYEQYF. The full variable domain, with the rest looked up from reference TRBV19 and TRBJ2-7, is DGGITQSPKYLFRKEGQNVTLSCEQNLNHDAMYWYRQDPGQGLRLIYYSQIVNDFQKGDIAEGYSVSREKKESFPLTVTSAQKNPTAFYLCASMRTGGSYEQYFGPGTRLTVT.

The rearrangement uses TRBV2 and TRBJ1-1; TRBD1 is a possible D gene (6 bases). Looked up from germline, CDR1 is SNHLY and CDR2 is FYNNEI. Trimming took 6 bases from V and 5 from J, leaving 19 bases between them. The length of the CDR3 is 15 residues. The CDR3 here is CASSTAGLRGTEAFF. For the CDR3, the DNA is TGTGCCAGCAGCACCGCCGGCCTCAGGGGAACTGAAGCTTTCTTT.

The rearrangement links TRBV7-3 to TRBJ2-1; 12 positions agree with TRBD2. CDR3 length equals 15 residues. Germline V gene sequence: CDR1 SGHTA, CDR2 FQGTGA. With 5 bases clipped from V and 5 bases from J, the junction kept 4 bases outside the gene matches. The CDR3 loop reads CASSGRLAGDNEQFF. The CDR3 DNA sequence: TGTGCCAGCAGCGGCAGACTAGCGGGAGACAATGAGCAGTTCTTC.

J is TRBJ2-3 and V is TRBV6-5, with 10 bases lining up with TRBD2. Germline CDR1 is MNHEY and CDR2 is SVGAGI. The CDR3 runs to 16 residues. After removal of 0 bases from V and 0 bases from J, the junction contained 0 bases not matched to a gene. This CDR3 reads CASSYSTSGSTDTQYF. The CDR3 coding sequence is TGTGCCAGCAGTTACTCGACTAGCGGGAGCACAGATACGCAGTATTTT.

This sequence joins TRBV29-1 and TRBJ2-1, with 12 bases matching TRBD2. Germline V gene lookup returns CDR1 SQVTM and CDR2 ANQGSEA. The CDR3 is made up of 17 amino acids. The trim removed 2 bases at V and 8 bases at J, leaving 13 bases unmatched. The CDR3 reads CSVERYGGLAGRDEQFF. The DNA of the CDR3 is TGCAGCGTTGAACGTTATGGAGGACTAGCGGGAAGGGATGAGCAGTTCTTC.

This clone appeared a single time. The chain uses TRBV6-1 and TRBJ2-2; D is ambiguous. Germline V lookup: CDR1 MNHNS, CDR2 SASEGT. V lost 4 bases, J lost 4 bases, and 10 bases lay in between. The CDR3 loop spans 14 amino acids. CDR3: CASSGRTFTGELFF. CDR3 in DNA: TGTGCCAGCAGTGGTCGGACGTTCACCGGGGAGCTGTTTTTT.

The rearrangement joins TRBV5-1 to TRBJ1-5; D ambiguous. Trimming stripped 0 bases from V and 6 bases from J, with 10 bases between. The CDR3 length is 14 residues. CDR1 is SGHRS, CDR2 YFSETQ, per germline. For the CDR3, the DNA is TGCGCCAGCAGCTTGGGAGGGCTTGGTCAGCCCCAGCATTTT. It is translated as CASSLGGLGQPQHF.

The chain recombines TRBV27 with TRBJ2-7, with 13 positions matching TRBD2. With V trimmed by 6 bases and J by 4 bases, 9 bases remained unmatched. CDR3 length: 16 residues. The germline CDR1 and CDR2 sequences are MNHEY and SMNVEV (reference sequence). CDR3 protein: CASSRAGTSGTYEQYF. The DNA of the CDR3 is TGTGCCAGCAGCAGGGCTGGGACTAGCGGGACATACGAGCAGTACTTC.

The gene calls are TRBV19 and TRBJ2-2; 8 bases align to TRBD2. The CDR3 contains 16 residues. CDR1 and CDR2 (germline): LNHDA, SQIVND (reference sequence). The V gene end was trimmed by 7 bases and the J gene end by 4 bases; junction bases not matched to a gene: 11. The CDR3 DNA is TGTGCCAGTATTCGGGAGGGCGCGACTTTCACCGGGGAGCTGTTTTTT. It codes for CASIREGATFTGELFF.

The chain joins TRBV28 to TRBJ2-7; D tentatively fits TRBD1 or TRBD2 (5 bases each). CDR1 and CDR2 from the germline V gene are MDHEN and SYDVKM. The CDR3 has 16 amino acids. Between the trimmed V and J ends, which lost 5 bases and 3 bases, there was a span of 20 bases. This chain's CDR3 is CASSVTRGSIVYEQYF. In DNA form, the CDR3 reads TGTGCCAGCAGTGTAACCCGGGGCAGTATCGTCTACGAGCAGTACTTC.